Below are 21 T cell receptor beta chains sequenced from a single sample in a study of T cell changes during pregnancy in multiple sclerosis. The repertoire was sequenced with immunoSEQ multiplex PCR; TCRdb's copy has only in-frame clones and lacks some. The sample records some 33,000 clones, 91% being singletons. The sequencing used CD8+ T cells from peripheral blood mononuclear cells, collected in the second trimester of pregnancy. The source is a female donor in good health, enrolled as a control in a pregnancy study.

The rearrangement links TRBV29-1 to TRBJ2-6; TRBD1 agrees at 8 bases. The CDR3 is made up of 18 amino acids. Germline assignment: CDR1 SQVTM and CDR2 ANQGSEA. Trimming cost V 6 bases and J 3 bases; bases outside gene matches: 16. The CDR3 DNA sequence: TGCAGCGTGATTGTTTCTGGGCAGGGGGCAGGTGGGGCCAACGTCCTGACTTTC. Residues: CSVIVSGQGAGGANVLTF.

J is TRBJ1-2 and V is TRBV7-9, with D maybe TRBD1 (6 bases). The CDR3 consists of 18 residues. The ends were cut back, 0 bases at V and 0 bases at J, with 17 bases in the middle. The germline CDR1 and CDR2 sequences are SEHNR and FQNEAQ (reference sequence). CDR3 bases: TGTGCCAGCAGCTTAGCGCGATTGGAGAGGACAGCTAACTATGGCTACACCTTC. Translating gives CASSLARLERTANYGYTF.

V usage is TRBV6-5 and J usage is TRBJ1-2; maybe TRBD1 (5 bases). Germline CDR1 and CDR2: MNHEY and SVGAGI. The CDR3 extends over 14 amino acids. V dropped 2 bases and J dropped 5 bases, with 12 bases sitting between them. CDR3 loop: CASSYEAGWYGYTF. DNA of the CDR3: TGTGCCAGCAGTTACGAGGCAGGGTGGTATGGCTACACCTTC.

The chain has TRBV4-1 and TRBJ2-2, with 11 nucleotides matching TRBD1. The CDR3 consists of 19 residues. Per germline, CDR1 MGHRA and CDR2 YSYEKL. V shed 1 base and J 6 bases; nucleotides not matched to a gene: 13. CDR3 protein: CASSQAIVGTGGQAGELFF. The CDR3 coding sequence is TGCGCCAGCAGCCAAGCAATAGTAGGGACAGGGGGTCAGGCCGGGGAGCTGTTTTTT.

V is TRBV9 and J is TRBJ2-2; D is perhaps TRBD1 (5 bases). The germline gives CDR1 SGDLS, CDR2 YYNGEE. V shed 3 bases and J shed 0 bases, with 9 bases lying between them. The CDR3 runs 15 residues. The CDR3 nucleotides read TGTGCCAGCAGCGGCGACAGAGCGAACACCGGGGAGCTGTTTTTT. Encoded protein: CASSGDRANTGELFF.

The chain uses TRBV4-2 and TRBJ1-2, with TRBD1 as a possible D gene (6 bases). Germline lookup yields CDR1 LGHNA and CDR2 YNFKEQ. This CDR3 region has 16 residues. V lost 0 bases to trimming and J lost 3 bases, with 14 bases between them. CDR3 sequence reads: CASSQDQGNAYYGYTF. In nucleotides, the CDR3 is TGTGCCAGCAGCCAAGATCAGGGGAATGCCTACTATGGCTACACCTTC.

This clone was seen a single time. The V gene is TRBV4-3, the J gene TRBJ1-3, with D unclear. CDR1 is LGHNA, CDR2 YSLEER, per germline. V lost 1 base, J lost 3 bases, and 7 bases lay in between. This CDR3 region has 14 residues. The CDR3 loop is CASSQGRLGNTIYF. In DNA, the CDR3 is TGCGCCAGCAGCCAAGGTAGACTTGGAAACACCATATATTTT.

The chain couples TRBV4-3 to TRBJ1-1; possible D gene TRBD1, 5 bases. Trimming left V 4 bases short and J 5 bases short, with 29 bases between. CDR1 and CDR2 from the germline V gene are LGHNA and YSLEER. The CDR3 runs to 19 residues. The CDR3 loop is CASSPEIGRDLLFLTEAFF. The CDR3 region has the DNA TGCGCCAGCAGCCCGGAAATTGGGAGGGACCTCCTTTTTTTGACTGAAGCTTTCTTT.

This sequence joins TRBV28 and TRBJ1-5; 8 positions match TRBD1. This CDR3 spans 12 amino acids. The germline V gene has CDR1 MDHEN and CDR2 SYDVKM. V was pared by 6 bases and J by 11 bases, with 6 bases of the junction left unmatched. The CDR3 loop reads CASRVGQVAQHF. As DNA, the CDR3 is TGTGCCAGCAGGGTGGGACAGGTCGCCCAGCATTTT.

The V call is TRBV4-3, the J call TRBJ2-7; TRBD1 agrees at 9 bases. The germline V gene has CDR1 LGHNA and CDR2 YSLEER. With 3 bases clipped from V and 2 bases from J, the junction kept 2 bases outside the gene matches. The CDR3 has 14 residues. Here the CDR3 DNA reads TGCGCCAGCAGCCAGGACAGGGGCACCTACGAGCAGTACTTC. It codes for CASSQDRGTYEQYF.

The chain is built from TRBV7-2 and TRBJ1-1, with 7 nucleotides matching TRBD1. Per germline, CDR1 SGHTA and CDR2 FQGNSA. Trimming at V came to 2 bases and at J to 4 bases, leaving 7 bases not matched to a gene. The CDR3 runs to 15 residues. CDR3 bases: TGTGCCAGCAGCTTAACAGGGGTAATGGGCACTGAAGCTTTCTTT. Amino acid sequence: CASSLTGVMGTEAFF.

This chain uses TRBV6-1 with TRBJ2-3; 7 bases fit TRBD1. The V gene end was trimmed by 6 bases and the J gene end by 2 bases; junction bases not matched to a gene: 8. Germline V gene sequence: CDR1 MNHNS, CDR2 SASEGT. The CDR3 is 15 amino acids. The CDR3 loop reads CASSFTGEFTDTQYF. For the CDR3, the DNA is TGTGCCAGCAGCTTCACAGGGGAATTCACAGATACGCAGTATTTT.

The V gene is TRBV6-5, the J gene TRBJ1-2; D perhaps matches TRBD1 (6 bases). The V end lost 7 bases, the J end lost 3 bases, and 15 bases lay between the germline ends. This CDR3 region has 14 residues. Germline lookup yields CDR1 MNHEY and CDR2 SVGAGI. This CDR3 reads CASTPAGAHYGYTF. Here the CDR3 DNA reads TGTGCCAGCACCCCGGCGGGGGCACACTATGGCTACACCTTC.

The chain couples TRBV30 to TRBJ1-1; weak D call: TRBD1 (6 bases). The CDR3 sequence is 12 residues long. With 7 bases removed from V and 5 bases from J, the gap between germline ends came to 14 bases. The V gene's germline CDR1 is GTSNPN and CDR2 SVGIG (reference sequence). CDR3 protein: CAFGQSRTEAFF. The CDR3 coding sequence is TGTGCCTTCGGACAGAGTAGGACTGAAGCTTTCTTT.

The CDR3 loop reads CATGQGNTEAFF. The CDR3, as DNA: TGTGCCACCGGACAGGGGAACACTGAAGCTTTCTTT. The chain recombines TRBV6-5 with TRBJ1-1, with 8 bases that match TRBD1. Trimming cost V 10 bases and J 1 base; bases outside gene matches: 2. The CDR3 loop spans 12 amino acids. Germline CDR1 MNHEY, CDR2 SVGAGI.

This sequence joins TRBV9 and TRBJ2-1; the D gene is possibly TRBD1 (6 bases). V was cut by 7 bases and J by 5 bases, with 13 bases left in between. Looked up from germline, CDR1 is SGDLS and CDR2 is YYNGEE. The CDR3 is made up of 13 amino acids. The CDR3, as DNA: TGTGCCAGCTCCGAAGGGGGAGACAATGAGCAGTTCTTC. This codes for CASSEGGDNEQFF.

V and J are TRBV30 and TRBJ1-1; 8 nucleotides align to TRBD1. V lost 2 bases, J lost 7 bases, and 12 bases stayed unmatched. Germline V CDR1 and CDR2: GTSNPN, SVGIG (reference sequence). The CDR3 is 15 residues long. The CDR3 reads CAWSNRQGPGYEAFF. The CDR3 nucleotides read TGTGCCTGGAGTAACCGACAGGGGCCCGGTTATGAAGCTTTCTTT. Full variable domain (rest looked up from reference TRBV30 and TRBJ1-1): SQTIHQWPATLVQPVGSPLSLECTVEGTSNPNLYWYRQAAGRGLQLLFYSVGIGQISSEVPQNLSASRPQDRQFILSSKKLLLSDSGFYLCAWSNRQGPGYEAFFGQGTRLTVV.

The chain recombines TRBV19 with TRBJ1-4, with D perhaps matching TRBD1 (6 bases). There are 14 residues in the CDR3. The V and J ends lost 3 bases and 5 bases respectively, with 10 bases between them. Per the germline V gene, CDR1 is LNHDA and CDR2 is SQIVND (reference sequence). For the CDR3, the DNA is TGTGCCAGTAGTATTTGGACAGTGAATGAAAAACTGTTTTTT. This codes for CASSIWTVNEKLFF.

V usage is TRBV5-1 and J usage is TRBJ2-3; 12 positions match TRBD2. Trimming removed 7 bases from V and 0 bases from J; junction bases left unmatched: 12. Per the germline V gene, CDR1 is SGHRS and CDR2 is YFSETQ. The length of the CDR3 is 18 residues. Here the CDR3 reads CASAQRTSGGPSTDTQYF. The CDR3 coding sequence is TGCGCCAGCGCCCAAAGAACTAGCGGGGGGCCGAGCACAGATACGCAGTATTTT.

Of note for this clone: Its ends do not fully match the called genes, so a read error is possible. This chain links TRBV6-4 with TRBJ2-7; 11 bases agree with TRBD2. The CDR3 is made up of 15 amino acids. The germline gives CDR1 MRHNA, CDR2 SNTAGT. The CDR3: CASSEGLAASSEQYF. CDR3 nucleotide sequence: TGTGCCAGCAGTGAGGGACTAGCGGCATCCTCCGAGCAGTACTTC.

The CDR3 nucleotides are TGTGCCAGCAGCCTAGGACAGATTCAAGAGACCCAGTACTTC. Its protein is CASSLGQIQETQYF. The chain carries TRBV7-2 and TRBJ2-5; D might be TRBD1 (6 bases). CDR1 and CDR2 from the germline V gene are SGHTA and FQGNSA. Deletions cut 5 bases from V and 2 bases from J, with 12 bases between. The CDR3 is 14 residues long.